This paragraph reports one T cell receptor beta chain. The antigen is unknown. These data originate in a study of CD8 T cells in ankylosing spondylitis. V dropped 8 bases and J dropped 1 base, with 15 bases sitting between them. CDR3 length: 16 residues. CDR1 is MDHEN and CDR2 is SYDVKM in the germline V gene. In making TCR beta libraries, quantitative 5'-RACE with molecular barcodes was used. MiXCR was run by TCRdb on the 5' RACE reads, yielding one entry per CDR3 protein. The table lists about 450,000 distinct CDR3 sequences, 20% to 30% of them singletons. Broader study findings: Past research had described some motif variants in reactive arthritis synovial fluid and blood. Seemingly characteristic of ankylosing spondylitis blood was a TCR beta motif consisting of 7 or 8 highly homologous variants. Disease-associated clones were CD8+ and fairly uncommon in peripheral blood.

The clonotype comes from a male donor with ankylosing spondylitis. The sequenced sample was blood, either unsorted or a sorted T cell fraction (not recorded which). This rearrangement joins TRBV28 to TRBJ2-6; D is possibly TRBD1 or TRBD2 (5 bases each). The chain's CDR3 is CASGPQRGSGANVLTF. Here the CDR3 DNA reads TGTGCCAGCGGCCCCCAGAGGGGTTCTGGGGCCAACGTCCTGACTTTC.